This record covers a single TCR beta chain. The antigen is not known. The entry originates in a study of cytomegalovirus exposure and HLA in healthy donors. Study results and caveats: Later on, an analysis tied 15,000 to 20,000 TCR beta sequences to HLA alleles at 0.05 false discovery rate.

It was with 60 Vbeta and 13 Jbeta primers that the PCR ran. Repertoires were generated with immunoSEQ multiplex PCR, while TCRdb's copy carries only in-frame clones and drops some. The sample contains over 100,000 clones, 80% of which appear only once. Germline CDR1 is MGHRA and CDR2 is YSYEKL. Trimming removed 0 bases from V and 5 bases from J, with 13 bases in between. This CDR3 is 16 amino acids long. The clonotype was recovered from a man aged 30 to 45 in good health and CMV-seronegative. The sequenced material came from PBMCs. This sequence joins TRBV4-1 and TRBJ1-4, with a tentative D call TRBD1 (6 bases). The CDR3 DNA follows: TGCGCCAGCAGCCAAGAGATAACAGGGCGGAATGAAAAACTGTTTTTT. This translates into CASSQEITGRNEKLFF.